One sample yielded the 7 T cell receptor beta chains listed below, sequenced in a study of T cells after yellow fever vaccination. TCRdb re-derived calls from the 5' RACE reads in MiXCR, one entry per CDR3 protein. Altogether a few hundred thousand distinct CDR3 sequences are present, around a sixth being singletons, with the ten largest covering 17%. Here the sequenced sample was PBMCs, taken 4 to 5 days after the first yellow fever vaccination. The receptors come from a man aged 18 to 29 who received the YFV17D yellow fever vaccine.

This clonotype appeared many times. The J gene is TRBJ1-6, the V gene TRBV6-5; D is uncertain. This CDR3 region has 14 residues. The V gene's germline CDR1 is MNHEY and CDR2 SVGAGI. V was pared by 2 bases and J by 4 bases, with 6 bases between. The CDR3: CASSYETYNSPLHF. The CDR3 nucleotides are TGTGCCAGCAGTTACGAGACGTATAATTCACCCCTCCACTTT.

The chain uses TRBV6-2 or TRBV6-3 and TRBJ2-1; no definite D call. Germline V gene lookup returns CDR1 MNHEY and CDR2 SVGEGT. This CDR3 comprises 12 residues. V lost 2 bases and J lost 12, with 11 bases in between. CDR3 coding DNA: TGTGCCAGCAGTTACCGGATAGCTGGGCAGTTCTTC. This codes for CASSYRIAGQFF.

This clonotype was picked up a small number of times. V and J are TRBV4-3 and TRBJ1-6; a weak D match, TRBD1 (5 bases). CDR3 size: 15 residues. The V end lost 0 bases, the J end lost 13 bases, and 16 bases lay between the germline ends. The V gene's germline CDR1 is LGHNA and CDR2 YSLEER. CDR3 nucleotide sequence: TGCGCCAGCAGCCAAGATCTCCAGGGAATTGTCCCCCTCCACTTT. Its protein is CASSQDLQGIVPLHF.

This clonotype was counted ten times or more. V is TRBV7-9 and J is TRBJ2-5; no clear D. The CDR3 is 14 amino acids. Trimming pared 1 base from V and 5 bases from J, leaving 11 bases between. Germline V gene data show CDR1 as SEHNR and CDR2 as FQNEAQ (reference sequence). The CDR3 spells CASSLDTPRETQYF. DNA for the CDR3: TGTGCCAGCAGCTTAGACACCCCACGGGAGACCCAGTACTTC.

V and J are TRBV7-2 and TRBJ2-7; D remains ambiguous. CDR3 length equals 13 residues. CDR1 and CDR2 (germline): SGHTA, FQGNSA. Deletions cut 3 bases from V and 7 bases from J, with 13 bases between. Here the CDR3 DNA reads TGTGCCAGCAGCTTTAATAGGTTGAGGGAGCAGTACTTC. Protein: CASSFNRLREQYF. Full variable domain (missing parts from reference TRBV7-2 and TRBJ2-7): GAGVSQSPSNKVTEKGKDVELRCDPISGHTALYWYRQSLGQGLEFLIYFQGNSAPDKSGLPSDRFSAERTGGSVSTLTIQRTQQEDSAVYLCASSFNRLREQYFGPGTRLTVT.

Points on this clonotype: This may be a read error: a much more frequent sequence differs by one nucleotide. This rearrangement joins TRBV5-1 to TRBJ2-3; weak D call: TRBD1 (6 bases). The germline gives CDR1 SGHRS, CDR2 YFSETQ. CDR3 length: 14 amino acids. Trimming took off 4 bases at V and 6 bases at J, with 15 bases between the two ends. The CDR3 DNA reads as TGCGCCAGCAGCCAGGACAGTGGTTGGGATACGCAGTATTTT. Encoded protein: CASSQDSGWDTQYF.

This sequence joins TRBV6-1 and TRBJ1-2, with TRBD1 as a possible D gene (5 bases). This CDR3 comprises 15 residues. Trimming took 2 bases from V and 2 from J, leaving 12 bases between them. CDR1 MNHNS and CDR2 SASEGT come from the germline V gene. CDR3 coding DNA: TGTGCCAGCAGTGAAAACCCCAGGGACAACTATGGCTACACCTTC. This encodes CASSENPRDNYGYTF.